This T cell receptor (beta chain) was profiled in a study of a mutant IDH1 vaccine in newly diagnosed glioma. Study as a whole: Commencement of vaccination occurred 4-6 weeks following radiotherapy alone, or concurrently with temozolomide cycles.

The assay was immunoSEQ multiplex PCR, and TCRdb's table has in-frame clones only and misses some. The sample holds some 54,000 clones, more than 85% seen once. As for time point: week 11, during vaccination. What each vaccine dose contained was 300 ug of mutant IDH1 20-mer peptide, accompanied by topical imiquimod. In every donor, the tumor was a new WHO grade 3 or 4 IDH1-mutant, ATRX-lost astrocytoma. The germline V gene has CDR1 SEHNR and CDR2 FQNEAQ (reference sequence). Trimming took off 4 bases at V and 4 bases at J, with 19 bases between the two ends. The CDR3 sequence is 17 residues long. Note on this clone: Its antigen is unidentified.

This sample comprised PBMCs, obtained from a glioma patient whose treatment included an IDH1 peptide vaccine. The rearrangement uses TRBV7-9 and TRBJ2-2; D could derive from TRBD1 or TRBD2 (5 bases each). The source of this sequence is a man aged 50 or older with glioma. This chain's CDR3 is CASSWRRGEWSTGELFF. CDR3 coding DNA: TGTGCCAGCAGCTGGAGACGGGGCGAATGGAGCACCGGGGAGCTGTTTTTT.